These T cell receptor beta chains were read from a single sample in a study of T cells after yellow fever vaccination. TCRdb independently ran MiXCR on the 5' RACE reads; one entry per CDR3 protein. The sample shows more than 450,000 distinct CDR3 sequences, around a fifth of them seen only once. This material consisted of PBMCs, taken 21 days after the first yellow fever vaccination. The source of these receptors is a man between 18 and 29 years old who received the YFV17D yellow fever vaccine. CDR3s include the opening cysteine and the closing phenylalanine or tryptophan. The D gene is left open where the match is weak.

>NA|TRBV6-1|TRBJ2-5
CATRRSGYQETQYF
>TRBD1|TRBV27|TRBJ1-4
CASSSPGGNEKLFF
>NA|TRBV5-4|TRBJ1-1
CASSLERGNTEAFF
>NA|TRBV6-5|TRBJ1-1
CASCYAGANTEAFF
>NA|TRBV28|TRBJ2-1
CASTRGPSSSYNEQFF
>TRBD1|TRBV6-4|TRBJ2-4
CASSAGQGANIQYF
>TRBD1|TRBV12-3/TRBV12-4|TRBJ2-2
CASTRWDRDRPGELFF
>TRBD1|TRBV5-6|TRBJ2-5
CASSLDTGTASTGGETQYF
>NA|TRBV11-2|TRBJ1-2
CASSLTDGPNYGYTF
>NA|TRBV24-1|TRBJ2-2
CATGRGTGELFF
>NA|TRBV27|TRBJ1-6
CASSLEGGLMPLHF
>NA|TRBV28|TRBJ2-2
CASSLRTVDTGELFF
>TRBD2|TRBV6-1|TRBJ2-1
CASRRGLAGNEQFF
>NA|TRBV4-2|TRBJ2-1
CASSPETRSLNF
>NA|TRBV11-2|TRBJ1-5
CASSLGTRQPQHF
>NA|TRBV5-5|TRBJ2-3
CASSFGSYTDTQYF
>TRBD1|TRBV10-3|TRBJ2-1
CAIREPGQGINEQFF
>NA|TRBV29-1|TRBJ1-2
CSASGFNGYTF
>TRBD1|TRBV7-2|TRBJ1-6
CASSMAGGGPLHF
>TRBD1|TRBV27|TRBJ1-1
CASSLQGRYTEAFF
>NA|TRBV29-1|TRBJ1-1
CSVVSTEAFF
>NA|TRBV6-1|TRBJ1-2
CASSMRGAGYGYTF
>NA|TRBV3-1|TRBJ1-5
CASSQVGQPQHF
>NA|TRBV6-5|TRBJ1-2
CASSYGGGYYGYTF
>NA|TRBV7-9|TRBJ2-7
CASSLRTSYEQYF
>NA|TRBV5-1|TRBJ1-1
CASGTNTEAFF
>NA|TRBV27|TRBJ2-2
CASSFDKAGELFF
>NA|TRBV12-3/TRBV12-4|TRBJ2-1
CASKEGDYNEQFF
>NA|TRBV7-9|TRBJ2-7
CASSFLDEQYF
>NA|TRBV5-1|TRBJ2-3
CASREGPQGTDTQYF
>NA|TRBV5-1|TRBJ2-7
CASSLHDGSSYEQYF
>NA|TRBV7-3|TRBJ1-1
CASGEAVDTEAFF
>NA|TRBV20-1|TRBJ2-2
CSALDRQNTGELFF
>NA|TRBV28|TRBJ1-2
CASSSPPGNYGYTF
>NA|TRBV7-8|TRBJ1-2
CASSFFENPDPSYGYTF